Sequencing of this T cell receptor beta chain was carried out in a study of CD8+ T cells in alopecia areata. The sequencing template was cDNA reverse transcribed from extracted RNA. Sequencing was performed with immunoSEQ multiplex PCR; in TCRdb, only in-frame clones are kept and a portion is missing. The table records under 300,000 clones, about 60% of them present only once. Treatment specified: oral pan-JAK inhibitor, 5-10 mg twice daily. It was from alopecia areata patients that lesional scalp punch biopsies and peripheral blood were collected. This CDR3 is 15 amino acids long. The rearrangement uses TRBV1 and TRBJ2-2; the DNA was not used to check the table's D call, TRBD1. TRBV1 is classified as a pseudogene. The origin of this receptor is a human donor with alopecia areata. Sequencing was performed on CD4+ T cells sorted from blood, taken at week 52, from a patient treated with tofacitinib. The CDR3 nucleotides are TGCACCAGCAGCCCCCTGGGCGTCAACACCGGGGAGCTGTTTTTT. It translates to CTSSPLGVNTGELFF.